The sequence of this TCR beta chain was determined in a study of regulatory dendritic cells for organ transplantation. The V gene end was trimmed by 5 bases and the J gene end by 8 bases; junction bases not matched to a gene: 5. Germline V gene lookup returns CDR1 SNHLY and CDR2 FYNNEI. There are 13 residues in the CDR3. Measured with immunoSEQ multiplex PCR; TCRdb has only the in-frame clones, and not every one. The table lists 29,000 or so clones, about three quarters of them singletons, with less than 2.5% in the top ten. The receptor comes from a human donor in good health. The chain combines TRBV2 with TRBJ1-2; 10 bases line up with TRBD1. Sequences were obtained from memory CD4+ T cells from blood. Subset meaning: CD45RO+ memory T cells. Here the CDR3 reads CASSRQGAGGYTF. CDR3 sequence (DNA): TGTGCCAGCAGTCGACAGGGGGCCGGGGGCTACACCTTC.